Sequencing of this T cell receptor (beta chain) was carried out in a study of cytomegalovirus exposure and HLA in healthy donors. The donors were part of the validation cohort, which consisted of under 150 subjects and was separate from the first cohort of about 650 subjects. The assay was immunoSEQ multiplex PCR, and TCRdb's table has in-frame clones only and misses some. The data hold hundreds of thousands of clones, with 85% to 90% observed a single time. To note about this clone: Its antigen is still unknown.

V lost 4 bases, J lost 1 base, and 6 bases stayed unmatched. The CDR3 is 18 residues long. Per the germline V gene, CDR1 is SGDLS and CDR2 is YYNGEE. Overall study findings and caveats: Three CMV-associated chains proved CMV antigen-specific in vitro. Most TCR sequences were seen very rarely across donors, but some public TCRs occurred in many. In a later analysis, first-cohort TCR clusters were found to tend to co-occur in the approximately 120 validation repertoires.

Source material: PBMCs. The V gene is TRBV9, the J gene TRBJ2-3; 16 bases agree with TRBD2. This sequence originates from a man between 18 and 29 years old in good health and CMV-seronegative. CDR3 DNA sequence: TGTGCCAGCAGCTTCGGGACTAGCGGGGGGGTACGCACAGATACGCAGTATTTT. Translation: CASSFGTSGGVRTDTQYF.